This entry features one T cell receptor (beta chain) sequence. Its antigen is currently unknown. The sample originates from a study of yellow fever vaccine responses in identical twins. Overall study findings and caveats: Twin vaccine T cell responses reportedly seemed partly convergent, partly personalized.

In TCRdb, the RT-PCR reads were re-called with MiXCR into one record per CDR3 protein. Of roughly 3,500 distinct CDR3 sequences in the sample, around 81% are singletons; the top ten hold around 3.4%. Trimming took off 3 bases at V and 1 base at J, with 4 bases between the two ends. CDR1 is DFQATT and CDR2 is SNEGSKA in the germline V gene (reference sequence). The CDR3 has 12 residues. The material sequenced was T cells from blood (PBMCs), unsorted or a sorted subset (not recorded which), taken before or after yellow fever vaccination (not recorded which). This receptor was identified in a young woman who received the yellow fever vaccine. This rearrangement joins TRBV20-1 to TRBJ1-5; the D is unclear. DNA for the CDR3: TGCAGTGCTAGGGAAAGCAATCAGCCCCAGCATTTT. This sequence encodes CSARESNQPQHF.